A selection of T cell receptor beta chains follows, all from one sample in a study of T cells in Graves' hyperthyroidism and ophthalmopathy. Using its own MiXCR run on the multiplex PCR reads, TCRdb lists one record per CDR3 protein. The sample holds hundreds of thousands of distinct CDR3 sequences; less than 45% are singletons and the top ten take more than 7%. Sequenced: peripheral blood or thyroid tissue (not recorded which). These receptors all come from an adult man with Graves' disease, either hyperthyroidism or ophthalmopathy (not recorded which). CDR3s include the opening cysteine and the closing phenylalanine or tryptophan.

TRBV20-1,CSAADKGGQPQHF
TRBV6-6,CASRDGGNNQPQHF
TRBV19,CASSIKAIAGELFF
TRBV15,CATSIGLAGAQETQYF
TRBV7-8,CASSLAKGAYSQYF
TRBV7-9,CASSPRTGRANYGYTF
TRBV15,CATSVQGAGANVLTF
TRBV29-1,CSPTGQMNTEAFF
TRBV2,CASRWSYYEQYF
TRBV10-3,CAISALRTGRGASNQPQHF
TRBV10-3,CAISEAATRETQYF
TRBV7-9,CASSWGLAGSYEQYF
TRBV12-3/TRBV12-4,CASSTYSPRGYTF
TRBV20-1,CSARDNGGEETQYF
TRBV7-2,CASTFPGF
TRBV25-1,CASSDLKAGGNSPLHF
TRBV7-9,CASSPGSTNEKLFF
TRBV12-3/TRBV12-4,CASRGTQHF